The present entry profiles one TCR beta chain with its context. The data were produced by immunoSEQ multiplex PCR, yet TCRdb's version contains in-frame clones alone and is incomplete. The data hold 100,000 to 150,000 clones, with roughly 87% observed a single time. This record belongs to a study of control samples from healthy donors and cancer patients. V dropped 3 bases and J dropped 7 bases, with 12 bases sitting between them. This CDR3 region has 13 residues. CDR1 and CDR2 (germline): SNHLY, FYNNEI. This TCR was sampled from a man aged 18 to 30 in good health. The sequenced sample consisted of blood. This chain uses TRBV2 with TRBJ1-2; perhaps TRBD1 as D (5 bases). The CDR3 bases are TGTGCCAGCAGTGAGGTTCAGGGCTCTGGCTACACCTTC. Translation gives CASSEVQGSGYTF.